These 16 T cell receptor beta chains share one sample of origin, sequenced in a study of shared clonotypes between healthy human individuals. The data were produced by immunoSEQ multiplex PCR, yet TCRdb's version contains in-frame clones alone and is incomplete. The sample records roughly 500,000 clones, around 95% being singletons. Sample: naive CD4+ T cells sorted from blood. Subset in this sample: CD45RA+ positively selected. Receptor source: a woman aged 25 to 39 in good health.

The CDR3 DNA is TGCGCCAGCAGTCATCCAAGGTCCGGGACTAGCGGGAGGGCCCTGCCAGATACGCAGTATTTT. Amino acid sequence: CASSHPRSGTSGRALPDTQYF. The chain employs TRBV23-1 and TRBJ2-3; 16 bases line up with TRBD2. TRBV23-1 falls under the ORF class, with uncertain function. The CDR3 totals 21 residues. The trim removed 3 bases at V and 4 bases at J, leaving 16 bases unmatched.

CDR3 nucleotides: TGTGCCAGTAGTATGAAGGTATCGGACACCGGGGAGCTGTTTTTT. It specifies CASSMKVSDTGELFF. The chain has TRBV19 and TRBJ2-2; D is undetermined. With 3 bases removed from V and 3 bases from J, the gap between germline ends came to 11 bases. Per the germline V gene, CDR1 is LNHDA and CDR2 is SQIVND (reference sequence). This CDR3 has 15 amino acids.

The chain links TRBV2 to TRBJ2-1; the D gene is possibly TRBD1 (5 bases). The V gene lost 5 bases and the J gene lost 9 bases, with 17 bases spanning the gap. The CDR3 runs 14 residues. Germline assignment: CDR1 SNHLY and CDR2 FYNNEI. The CDR3 nucleotides are TGTGCCAGCAGTACGGACACCACTGCAAGTGAGCAGTTCTTC. It specifies CASSTDTTASEQFF. The variable domain in full, with the rest retrieved from reference TRBV2 and TRBJ2-1, is EPEVTQTPSHQVTQMGQEVILRCVPISNHLYFYWYRQILGQKVEFLVSFYNNEISEKSEIFDDQFSVERPDGSNFTLKIRSTKLEDSAMYFCASSTDTTASEQFFGPGTRLTVL.

The chain recombines TRBV19 with TRBJ2-7; 11 nucleotides agree with TRBD1. V shed 1 base, J shed 4 bases, and the junction held 6 bases outside the gene matches. This CDR3 has 16 residues. Per germline, CDR1 LNHDA and CDR2 SQIVND (reference sequence). Here the CDR3 reads CASSIGTGGATYEQYF. For the CDR3, the DNA is TGTGCCAGTAGTATAGGGACAGGGGGCGCAACGTACGAGCAGTACTTC.

In its sample, this clone was seen once. The gene calls are TRBV7-9 and TRBJ1-4; D is unclear. Germline-derived CDR1 and CDR2 are SEHNR and FQNEAQ (reference sequence). V was clipped by 3 bases and J by 2 bases, with 7 bases between them. The length of the CDR3 is 14 residues. The CDR3 DNA is TGTGCCAGCAGCTTTTCCGGTACTAATGAAAAACTGTTTTTT. This translates into CASSFSGTNEKLFF.

The V call is TRBV18, the J call TRBJ2-3, with TRBD2 matching 9 bases. The CDR3 runs 15 residues. V dropped 4 bases and J dropped 0; count of bases not matched to a gene: 2. CDR1 and CDR2 (germline): KGHSH, LQKENI. The DNA for the CDR3 is TGTGCCAGCTCACGTACTAGCGGGAGCACAGATACGCAGTATTTT. Translation: CASSRTSGSTDTQYF.

This rearrangement joins TRBV15 to TRBJ2-4; D uncertain. Germline V lookup: CDR1 LNHNV, CDR2 YYDKDF (reference sequence). CDR3 size: 19 residues. Between the trimmed V and J ends, which lost 2 bases and 0 bases, there was a span of 20 bases. CDR3 in amino acids: CATSRTIPLEYLAKNIQYF. The CDR3 nucleotides read TGTGCCACCAGCAGAACGATACCCCTAGAATACTTAGCCAAAAACATTCAGTACTTC. The complete variable domain, with remaining parts taken from reference TRBV15 and TRBJ2-4, reads DAMVIQNPRYQVTQFGKPVTLSCSQTLNHNVMYWYQQKSSQAPKLLFHYYDKDFNNEADTPDNFQSRRPNTSFCFLDIRSPGLGDTAMYLCATSRTIPLEYLAKNIQYFGAGTRLSVL.

The V and J genes are TRBV2 and TRBJ2-7; 7 bases fit TRBD2. V shed 8 bases, J shed 3 bases, and the junction held 13 bases outside the gene matches. Germline lookup yields CDR1 SNHLY and CDR2 FYNNEI. The CDR3 consists of 15 residues. The CDR3 loop reads CASSNGRGALYEQYF. For the CDR3, the DNA is TGTGCCAGCTCAAATGGGAGGGGCGCCCTCTACGAGCAGTACTTC.

The CDR3 DNA is TGCGCCAGCAGTTCAGGAGCAGACACCGGGGAGCTGTTTTTT. It specifies CASSSGADTGELFF. This chain uses TRBV10-1 with TRBJ2-2; D is unclear. CDR3 size: 14 residues. The V gene's germline CDR1 is WNHNN and CDR2 SYGVQD (reference sequence). With 5 bases removed from V and 3 bases from J, the gap between germline ends came to 10 bases.

The chain combines TRBV5-1 with TRBJ1-2; perhaps TRBD1 as D (5 bases). The CDR3 has 14 residues. CDR1 SGHRS and CDR2 YFSETQ come from the germline V gene. The ends were cut back, 2 bases at V and 6 bases at J, with 14 bases in the middle. This CDR3 is CASSFLGERDGYTF. CDR3 DNA: TGCGCCAGCAGCTTCCTAGGGGAAAGGGATGGCTACACCTTC.

The chain links TRBV7-9 to TRBJ2-1, with 10 bases identical to TRBD1. From germline, CDR1 is SEHNR and CDR2 FQNEAQ (reference sequence). Trimming removed 5 bases from V and 3 bases from J; junction bases left unmatched: 4. This CDR3 contains 15 residues. This CDR3 is CASSKGQGHYNEQFF. The CDR3 DNA reads TGTGCCAGCAGCAAGGGACAGGGGCACTACAATGAGCAGTTCTTC. Full variable domain (outside the CDR3, taken from reference TRBV7-9 and TRBJ2-1): DTGVSQNPRHKITKRGQNVTFRCDPISEHNRLYWYRQTLGQGPEFLTYFQNEAQLEKSRLLSDRFSAERPKGSFSTLEIQRTEQGDSAMYLCASSKGQGHYNEQFFGPGTRLTVL.

The CDR3 loop reads CASGILAGGTGELFF. In DNA, the CDR3 is TGCGCCAGCGGAATACTAGCGGGAGGCACCGGGGAGCTGTTTTTT. V usage is TRBV5-1 and J usage is TRBJ2-2, with 12 bases lining up with TRBD2. V was clipped by 7 bases and J by 4 bases; unmatched bases: 5. CDR3 size: 15 residues. The germline gives CDR1 SGHRS, CDR2 YFSETQ.

The chain carries TRBV19 and TRBJ2-7; TRBD2 agrees at 12 bases. The V gene's germline CDR1 is LNHDA and CDR2 SQIVND (reference sequence). The CDR3 totals 14 residues. V was clipped by 7 bases and J by 2 bases; unmatched bases: 3. CDR3 coding DNA: TGTGCCAGTACCGGGACTAGCGGGCCCTACGAGCAGTACTTC. Amino acid sequence: CASTGTSGPYEQYF. The entire variable domain, with the rest obtained from reference TRBV19 and TRBJ2-7, is as follows: DGGITQSPKYLFRKEGQNVTLSCEQNLNHDAMYWYRQDPGQGLRLIYYSQIVNDFQKGDIAEGYSVSREKKESFPLTVTSAQKNPTAFYLCASTGTSGPYEQYFGPGTRLTVT.

This clone was found once. CDR3 bases: TGTGCCATCAGTGAGTCTCCGGCAGGGTTCTACGAGCAGTACTTC. Translating it yields CAISESPAGFYEQYF. This chain uses TRBV10-3 with TRBJ2-7; D perhaps matches TRBD1 (5 bases). This CDR3 has 15 amino acids. V was pared by 0 bases and J by 3 bases, with 12 bases between. The V gene's germline CDR1 is ENHRY and CDR2 SYGVKD.

V is TRBV6-5 and J is TRBJ1-4; no clear D. The V and J ends lost 0 bases and 8 bases respectively, with 7 bases between them. Germline CDR1 is MNHEY and CDR2 is SVGAGI. The CDR3 consists of 13 residues. CDR3 sequence (DNA): TGTGCCAGCAGTTACTCGAGTATGGAAAAACTGTTTTTT. This codes for CASSYSSMEKLFF.

This chain uses TRBV6-1 with TRBJ1-4; 9 bases align to TRBD1. Germline-derived CDR1 and CDR2 are MNHNS and SASEGT. With 8 bases clipped from V and 8 bases from J, the junction kept 0 bases outside the gene matches. This CDR3 contains 11 residues. CDR3 sequence: CASGQGEKLFF. CDR3 nucleotide sequence: TGTGCCAGCGGACAGGGGGAAAAACTGTTTTTT.